A selection of T cell receptor beta chains follows, all from one sample in a study of T-cell reconstitution after alpha-beta-depleted transplantation in children. TCRdb redid the calling of the PCR reads with MiXCR, one entry per CDR3 protein. The data show about 540,000 distinct CDR3 sequences, about 16% seen once. Sequences were derived from PBMCs from the stem cell graft donor, sampled from the stem cell graft. These receptors came from a human donor who donated a stem cell graft to a child with acute lymphoblastic leukemia. Each CDR3 is given with its conserved first and last residue. Each record gives: CDR3 protein, CDR3 DNA, D gene, V gene, J gene, clone size. The D gene is left open where the match is weak. The size entry is marked missing in some rows and otherwise reads once, few, many or a size class.

cdr3_aa: CASSQDGPLSYEQYF
cdr3_nt: TGTGCCAGCAGCCAAGACGGGCCATTATCCTACGAGCAGTACTTC
d_call: .
v_call: TRBV3-1
j_call: TRBJ2-7
clone_size: few

cdr3_aa: CASSQNWRAGGNYGYTF
cdr3_nt: TGCGCCAGCAGCCAAAACTGGCGGGCAGGGGGCAACTATGGCTACACCTTC
d_call: TRBD1
v_call: TRBV4-1
j_call: TRBJ1-2
clone_size: .

cdr3_aa: CASSPGGGAGQPQHF
cdr3_nt: TGTGCCAGCAGTCCAGGGGGGGGCGCGGGGCAGCCCCAGCATTTT
d_call: TRBD1
v_call: TRBV12-3/TRBV12-4
j_call: TRBJ1-5
clone_size: few

cdr3_aa: CASSHRVRGDVSSGRATDRNEQFF
cdr3_nt: TGCGCCAGCAGCCACCGCGTCAGGGGGGATGTGTCTAGCGGGAGGGCCACGGATCGGAATGAGCAGTTCTTC
d_call: TRBD2
v_call: TRBV4-1
j_call: TRBJ2-1
clone_size: few

cdr3_aa: CASTVGLAGGWGYNEQFF
cdr3_nt: TGCGCCAGCACCGTGGGTCTAGCGGGAGGGTGGGGCTACAATGAGCAGTTCTTC
d_call: TRBD2
v_call: TRBV5-1
j_call: TRBJ2-1
clone_size: .

cdr3_aa: CAISESSTSGIGYNEQFF
cdr3_nt: TGTGCCATCAGTGAGTCCTCGACTAGCGGGATAGGTTACAATGAGCAGTTCTTC
d_call: TRBD2
v_call: TRBV10-3
j_call: TRBJ2-1
clone_size: few

cdr3_aa: CASLEGQGDPYEQYF
cdr3_nt: TGTGCCAGCCTTGAGGGACAGGGGGACCCCTACGAGCAGTACTTC
d_call: TRBD1
v_call: TRBV25-1
j_call: TRBJ2-7
clone_size: .

cdr3_aa: CSGGSALETQYF
cdr3_nt: TGCAGCGGGGGTTCGGCCTTAGAGACCCAGTACTTC
d_call: .
v_call: TRBV29-1
j_call: TRBJ2-5
clone_size: .

cdr3_aa: CASSYPGTGLDEQFF
cdr3_nt: TGTGCCAGCAGTTACCCCGGGACAGGGTTGGATGAGCAGTTCTTC
d_call: TRBD1
v_call: TRBV6-5
j_call: TRBJ2-1
clone_size: .

cdr3_aa: CASSTAPTGGYTF
cdr3_nt: TGTGCCAGCAGTACGGCACCGACAGGTGGCTACACCTTC
d_call: .
v_call: TRBV6-1
j_call: TRBJ1-2
clone_size: .

cdr3_aa: CASSLREADQPQHF
cdr3_nt: TGTGCCAGCAGCTTGAGGGAGGCGGATCAGCCCCAGCATTTT
d_call: .
v_call: TRBV5-6
j_call: TRBJ1-5
clone_size: few

cdr3_aa: CASSLGPRVVADTQYF
cdr3_nt: TGCGCCAGCAGCTTGGGGCCCAGGGTGGTCGCAGATACGCAGTATTTT
d_call: .
v_call: TRBV5-1
j_call: TRBJ2-3
clone_size: .

cdr3_aa: CASQSGSAYEQFF
cdr3_nt: TGTGCCAGCCAGAGCGGGAGTGCCTATGAGCAGTTCTTC
d_call: TRBD2
v_call: TRBV18
j_call: TRBJ2-1
clone_size: .

cdr3_aa: CAWGPALRTDTQYF
cdr3_nt: TGTGCCTGGGGTCCTGCCCTGAGGACAGATACGCAGTATTTT
d_call: .
v_call: TRBV30
j_call: TRBJ2-3
clone_size: .

cdr3_aa: CAWSGLTGPEQYF
cdr3_nt: TGTGCCTGGAGTGGCCTGACCGGTCCGGAGCAGTACTTC
d_call: .
v_call: TRBV30
j_call: TRBJ2-7
clone_size: .

cdr3_aa: CASSSVKGGRWQETQYF
cdr3_nt: TGTGCCAGCAGCTCAGTAAAAGGGGGCAGGTGGCAAGAGACCCAGTACTTC
d_call: TRBD1
v_call: TRBV5-6
j_call: TRBJ2-5
clone_size: few

cdr3_aa: CASSLSGAGGETQYF
cdr3_nt: TGTGCCAGCAGTTTATCGGGGGCAGGCGGAGAGACCCAGTACTTC
d_call: .
v_call: TRBV12-3/TRBV12-4
j_call: TRBJ2-5
clone_size: .

cdr3_aa: CASSLSGQGNPEAFF
cdr3_nt: TGCGCCAGCAGCTTGTCCGGACAGGGGAACCCTGAAGCTTTCTTT
d_call: TRBD1
v_call: TRBV5-1
j_call: TRBJ1-1
clone_size: few

cdr3_aa: CAISGGGQATYEQYF
cdr3_nt: TGTGCCATCAGTGGGGGAGGACAGGCCACCTACGAGCAGTACTTC
d_call: .
v_call: TRBV10-3
j_call: TRBJ2-7
clone_size: .

cdr3_aa: CASRTEDEQYF
cdr3_nt: TGCGCCAGCAGGACAGAAGATGAGCAGTACTTC
d_call: .
v_call: TRBV10-2
j_call: TRBJ2-7
clone_size: .

cdr3_aa: CAIRSGGAYEQYF
cdr3_nt: TGTGCCATCCGCAGTGGGGGCGCTTACGAGCAGTACTTC
d_call: .
v_call: TRBV10-3
j_call: TRBJ2-7
clone_size: few

cdr3_aa: CASSPLSSSGYEQYF
cdr3_nt: TGTGCCAGCAGCCCCCTTTCGTCGAGCGGGTACGAGCAGTACTTC
d_call: .
v_call: TRBV9
j_call: TRBJ2-7
clone_size: few

cdr3_aa: CASSPLETQPQHF
cdr3_nt: TGTGCCAGCTCACCACTGGAGACTCAGCCCCAGCATTTT
d_call: .
v_call: TRBV18
j_call: TRBJ1-5
clone_size: .

cdr3_aa: CSARDARGVNTEAFF
cdr3_nt: TGCAGTGCTAGAGACGCGAGGGGCGTGAACACTGAAGCTTTCTTT
d_call: .
v_call: TRBV20-1
j_call: TRBJ1-1
clone_size: many

cdr3_aa: CATSEAGPNNQPQHF
cdr3_nt: TGTGCCACCAGTGAAGCGGGGCCGAACAATCAGCCCCAGCATTTT
d_call: .
v_call: TRBV24-1
j_call: TRBJ1-5
clone_size: few

cdr3_aa: CASSQDGRFTDTQYF
cdr3_nt: TGTGCCAGCAGCCAAGATGGCAGGTTCACAGATACGCAGTATTTT
d_call: .
v_call: TRBV4-2
j_call: TRBJ2-3
clone_size: few

cdr3_aa: CASSSGLAGRGNEQFF
cdr3_nt: TGTGCCAGCAGCTCTGGACTAGCTGGTAGGGGCAATGAGCAGTTCTTC
d_call: TRBD2
v_call: TRBV7-3
j_call: TRBJ2-1
clone_size: few

cdr3_aa: CASTQTGRVGNSPLHF
cdr3_nt: TGTGCCAGCACCCAAACAGGGAGGGTTGGTAATTCACCCCTCCACTTT
d_call: .
v_call: TRBV12-3/TRBV12-4
j_call: TRBJ1-6
clone_size: few

cdr3_aa: CASSFAGLAGDEQYF
cdr3_nt: TGTGCCAGCAGCTTTGCAGGACTAGCGGGAGACGAGCAGTACTTC
d_call: TRBD2
v_call: TRBV7-2
j_call: TRBJ2-7
clone_size: .